The sequence of this TCR beta chain was determined in a study of cytomegalovirus exposure and HLA in healthy donors. With 60 Vbeta and 13 Jbeta primers, the PCR was carried out. Sequencing used immunoSEQ multiplex PCR; TCRdb keeps in-frame clones, though not all of them. The record lists tens of thousands of clones, of which the ten most abundant hold 10% to 15%. CDR1 is SGDLS and CDR2 is YYNGEE in the germline V gene. The CDR3 consists of 13 residues. V dropped 4 bases and J dropped 5; count of bases not matched to a gene: 5. Sequenced input: PBMCs. The clonotype was recovered from a woman aged 25 to 39 in good health and CMV-seropositive. The chain recombines TRBV9 with TRBJ2-7; 8 bases map to TRBD2. The CDR3 bases are TGTGCCAGCAGCACTCATAGCGGGAACGAGCAGTACTTC. It is translated as CASSTHSGNEQYF. Variable domain in full (rest from reference TRBV9 and TRBJ2-7): DSGVTQTPKHLITATGQRVTLRCSPRSGDLSVYWYQQSLDQGLQFLIQYYNGEERAKGNILERFSAQQFPDLHSELNLSSLELGDSALYFCASSTHSGNEQYFGPGTRLTVT.